Included here is one TCR beta chain sequence, with context. This clonotype was detected only once. Its antigen target is currently unknown. No conserved phenylalanine or tryptophan ends this CDR3, so it is likely a read error. Genomic DNA was extracted from bulk tumor tissue and used as the TCR template, and around 600 ng gDNA was amplified per sample. During surgery, multiple biopsies were taken from each primary tumor and placed as far apart as possible within the tumor mass. The study cohort was described as untreated, and patients were newly diagnosed NSCLC cases undergoing curative surgery. Donors were fewer than 18 newly diagnosed non-small cell lung cancer patients undergoing surgery with curative intent. A couple of independent pathologists examined the resected tumor masses. Sequencing was performed only on DNA and RNA samples of high quality. This sample stems from a study of immune heterogeneity within non-small cell lung tumors (dated by TCRdb to about 2018). For the study in its entirety: By histology, the tumors were a few squamous cell carcinomas, over eight non-squamous carcinomas and 1 tumor not otherwise specified. To examine intratumoral immune heterogeneity, the study used whole-exome sequencing, RNA-seq and TCR beta repertoire sequencing on multiple spatially distinct regions of each NSCLC tumor. Binding of neoantigens to the HLA alleles of each patient was predicted with netMHCpan-3.0 for mutant peptides of 8 to 11 amino acids. TCR repertoires were analyzed from 60 or so tumor loci of approximately 16 patients, while transcriptome data covered only approximately 42 loci from about a dozen patients.

Broad study findings and their caveats: Identical dominant CDR3B clonotypes recurred across loci within a patient, yet different tumor locations also harbored unique high-frequency clones. A moderate positive correlation (R roughly 0.35), which was statistically significant, linked local T-cell repertoire clonality to local tumor mutational burden. High-frequency TCR beta clonotypes were found to be largely distinct between individual patients.

The TCR beta CDR3 region was amplified with a multiplex PCR system whose first round of roughly 11 cycles used 32 V-gene forward primers and 13 J-gene reverse primers. The first PCR round used a QIAGEN Multiplex PCR Kit, and the primer sequences were filed in Chinese patent CN105087789A. Illumina universal primers were added in a second PCR round performed with the Phusion High-Fidelity PCR Kit. The TCR libraries underwent paired-end sequencing with a read length of 151 bp on the Illumina HiSeq X Ten platform. Per the source publication's procedure: Reads without multiplex PCR primers were removed using Cutadapt, read pairs were merged using PEAR, and CDR3 regions were called using MiXCR with default settings. Shannon entropy measured repertoire diversity, while clonality was calculated as one minus the Shannon entropy divided by the ln of the count of productive unique sequences. Dominant or high-frequency T-cell clones were defined as clonotypes at frequencies of at least 0.5%. TCRdb cleaned the public reads at Q25 with fastp, built clones with MiXCR and kept in-frame beta chains. A single entry per CDR3 protein holds the most common genes and DNA from its merged rows. V and J calls and clone size were set by TCRdb, not the authors. Across this sample there are tens of thousands of distinct CDR3 sequences, with 25% to 30% seen only once. The ten biggest clones cover 3.7% of the sample.

The germline V gene sets CDR1 to MNHNS and CDR2 to SASEGT. The CDR3 is made up of 16 amino acids, end residues included. Only CDR3 DNA is held: 48 bases, read in frame from base 1. V ends up 6 bases short and J 2 bases short, with an unmatched junction base count of 7. The sequence joins TRBV6-1 to TRBJ2-7, with TRBD2 matching 13 junction bases. This TCR derives from a man aged 40-50 years with non-small cell lung cancer. Sequencing was done on a sample of lung tumor tissue. The DNA is as follows: TGTGCCAGCAGACTAGCGGGGGGGGGAGCGGCCTACGAGCAGTACCTC. It encodes CASRLAGGGAAYEQYL.